The source of this T cell receptor (beta chain) is a study of T cell responses to AZD1222 COVID-19 vaccine. General study findings and limits: Repertoire collection took place solely once the T cell response had peaked. The study found vaccine-associated CD4 TCRs spanning spike, dominant at 160-218 and 743-854.

Repertoires were generated with immunoSEQ multiplex PCR, while TCRdb's copy carries only in-frame clones and drops some. The sample contains 120,000 or so clones, about four fifths of which appear only once. CDR1 is SGHAT, CDR2 FQNNGV, per germline. Trimming pared 4 bases from V and 4 bases from J, leaving 11 bases between. The CDR3 consists of 13 residues. As regards this clone: Its antigen is as yet unknown.

The chain uses TRBV11-2 and TRBJ2-7, with a tentative D call TRBD1 (5 bases). The origin of this receptor is an adult in good health. Source: peripheral blood, taken on day 0 of AZD1222 vaccination. CDR3 sequence: CASSSQTVYEQYF. The CDR3 nucleotides are TGTGCCAGCAGCTCGCAGACAGTTTACGAGCAGTACTTC.